This TCR beta chain was documented in a study (dated by TCRdb to about 2016). Notes on the research overall: In people whose bodies naturally kept HIV infection under control, the researchers looked into where HIV persistence comes from.

Library preparation used 5' RACE. Sequencing took place on an Illumina HiSeq 2000. TCRdb reprocessed the public reads (quality trimming at Q25 with fastp, clone calling with MiXCR) and kept in-frame beta chains. Entries that share a CDR3 protein sequence are merged under the most common genes and DNA. Across this sample there are about 270 distinct CDR3 sequences, with over 5% seen only once. 70% to 90% of the sample goes to the ten largest clones. This clonotype is classified as medium-sized (0.01 to 0.1%). Its antigen is currently not known. There are no base qualities to consult, and no much larger clone falls within one base. CDR1 and CDR2 are drawn from the germline V gene (reference sequence): WNHNN, SYGVQD. Trimming leaves V shorter by 4 bases and J shorter by 1 base, with the junction holding 4 bases beyond the gene matches. Including the terminal cysteine and phenylalanine, the CDR3 comprises 16 residues. Only the CDR3 portion is preserved as DNA: 48 bases, with reading frame beginning at the first base.

The chain was built from TRBV10-1 and TRBJ2-1, with 10 junctional bases fitting TRBD1. The TCR sequence derives from a female donor with HIV. Material for sequencing was effector memory T cells from blood PBMCs. This specimen's cell subset or site label, interpreted: effector memory CD4+ T cells. At the DNA level, the sequence is TGCGCCAGCAGTGGCGGGGGACAGGGGTCCTACAATGAGCAGTTCTTC. Translation gives CASSGGGQGSYNEQFF.